This paragraph reports one TCR beta chain. What it binds is not known. The sample is drawn from a study of cytotoxic CD8 clonotypes in ibrutinib-treated CLL. Clones were sequenced by immunoSEQ multiplex PCR, and TCRdb holds only the in-frame ones, with some missing. The data show about 27,000 clones, approximately 71% seen once. J was trimmed by 4 bases and V by 4 bases; bases with no gene match: 3. CDR3 length: 13 residues. The germline CDR1 and CDR2 sequences are SNHLY and FYNNEI. Study results and limitations: Measured clonality at baseline was greater than in age-matched healthy donors and tracked with circulating CD8+ T-cell counts. Private clonotypes, not public ones, expanded at ibrutinib response. Baseline levels were approached again at progression, after clonality had risen at ibrutinib response.

The receptor comes from a human donor with chronic lymphocytic leukemia. The chain employs TRBV2 and TRBJ1-1; 7 bases line up with TRBD1. Sequencing used PBMCs, obtained after 24 months of ibrutinib treatment. CDR3 nucleotide sequence: TGTGCCAGCAGTGGACAGGGCCTCACTGAAGCTTTCTTT. As protein: CASSGQGLTEAFF. The variable domain in full, with the rest retrieved from reference TRBV2 and TRBJ1-1, is EPEVTQTPSHQVTQMGQEVILRCVPISNHLYFYWYRQILGQKVEFLVSFYNNEISEKSEIFDDQFSVERPDGSNFTLKIRSTKLEDSAMYFCASSGQGLTEAFFGQGTRLTVV.